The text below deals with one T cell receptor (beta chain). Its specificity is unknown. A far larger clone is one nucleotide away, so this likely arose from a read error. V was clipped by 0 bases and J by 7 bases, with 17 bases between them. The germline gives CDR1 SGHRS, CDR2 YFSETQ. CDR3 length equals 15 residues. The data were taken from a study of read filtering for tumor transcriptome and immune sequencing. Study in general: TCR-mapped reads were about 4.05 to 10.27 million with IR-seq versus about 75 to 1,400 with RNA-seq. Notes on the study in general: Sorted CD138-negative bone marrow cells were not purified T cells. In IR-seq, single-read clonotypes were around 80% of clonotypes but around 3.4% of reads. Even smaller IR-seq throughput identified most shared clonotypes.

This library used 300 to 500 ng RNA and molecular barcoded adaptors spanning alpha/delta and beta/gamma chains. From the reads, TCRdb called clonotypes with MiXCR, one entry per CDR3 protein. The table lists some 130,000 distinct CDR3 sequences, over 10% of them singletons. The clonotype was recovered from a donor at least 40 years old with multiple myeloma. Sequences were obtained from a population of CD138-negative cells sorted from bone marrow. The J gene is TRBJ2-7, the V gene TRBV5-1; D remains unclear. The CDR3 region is CASSLVAKREDEQYF. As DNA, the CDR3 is TGCGCCAGCAGCTTGGTGGCCAAGAGAGAGGATGAGCAGTACTTC.